The 29 T cell receptor beta chains presented below share a single source sample, sequenced in a study of blood T cell repertoires in COVID-19. Generated by immunoSEQ multiplex PCR, the TCRdb table keeps only in-frame clones and is missing some. The sample consists of under 250,000 clones, 80% to 90% of them appearing once. Material: PBMCs or T cells enriched from blood (not recorded which). The receptor set was obtained from a woman aged 18-29 years in a cohort exposed to, infected with or recovered from COVID-19 (not recorded which).

V gene TRBV14 combines with J gene TRBJ2-7, with TRBD2 matching 7 bases. V trimming: 6 bases; J trimming: 0 bases; junction bases outside the gene matches: 5. Germline-derived CDR1 and CDR2 are SGHDN and FVKESK. This CDR3 is 14 amino acids long. The CDR3 DNA sequence: TGTGCCAGCAGTCCTCAGCGGGGCTCCTACGAGCAGTACTTC. Its translation is CASSPQRGSYEQYF.

The chain has TRBV29-1 and TRBJ1-5; D unresolved. The CDR3 spans 13 residues. The V end lost 4 bases, the J end lost 2 bases, and 9 bases lay between the germline ends. Per germline, CDR1 SQVTM and CDR2 ANQGSEA. The CDR3 DNA sequence: TGCAGCGTTGGAGGCACCCGCAATCAGCCCCAGCATTTT. The encoded protein is CSVGGTRNQPQHF.

This rearrangement joins TRBV5-6 to TRBJ2-1; 10 positions match TRBD2. The germline V gene has CDR1 SGHDT and CDR2 YYEEEE. The CDR3 spans 15 residues. Trimming took 0 bases from V and 9 from J; bases not matched to a gene: 6. Here the CDR3 reads CASSLGAGLAIEQFF. In DNA, the CDR3 is TGTGCCAGCAGCTTGGGAGCGGGACTAGCGATTGAGCAGTTCTTC. Full variable domain (rest looked up from reference TRBV5-6 and TRBJ2-1): DAGVTQSPTHLIKTRGQQVTLRCSPKSGHDTVSWYQQALGQGPQFIFQYYEEEERQRGNFPDRFSGHQFPNYSSELNVNALLLGDSALYLCASSLGAGLAIEQFFGPGTRLTVL.

V and J are TRBV13 and TRBJ2-7; D is unresolved. This CDR3 has 14 residues. V was trimmed by 5 bases and J by 3 bases, leaving 14 bases between them. Germline values: CDR1 PRHDT, CDR2 FYEKMQ (reference sequence). The CDR3 nucleotides read TGTGCCAGCAGCCCCCCCCGGCGACTCTACGAGCAGTACTTC. It is translated as CASSPPRRLYEQYF.

This clone appeared a single time. V and J are TRBV2 and TRBJ1-1; TRBD1 agrees at 7 bases. The CDR3 has 16 amino acids. Trimming cost V 4 bases and J 0 bases; bases outside gene matches: 8. Germline V gives CDR1 SNHLY, CDR2 FYNNEI. The CDR3 nucleotides read TGTGCCAGCAGTGTAGGCCCGGGACAGATGAACACTGAAGCTTTCTTT. It codes for CASSVGPGQMNTEAFF.

V and J are TRBV6-6 and TRBJ2-3; 9 bases line up with TRBD2. The junction had 4 bases not matched to a gene; V was cut back by 1 base and J by 5 bases. The CDR3 extends over 15 amino acids. Germline CDR1 MNHNY, CDR2 SVGAGI (reference sequence). CDR3 region: CASSYLRGGGDTQYF. CDR3 DNA sequence: TGTGCCAGCAGTTACTTGCGGGGGGGCGGAGATACGCAGTATTTT.

As to this clone: Other DNA sequences within the sample encode an identical CDR3. This rearrangement joins TRBV28 to TRBJ1-2; the D is unclear. The germline V gene has CDR1 MDHEN and CDR2 SYDVKM. The CDR3 is 14 residues long. Trimming removed 2 bases at V and 5 bases at J, with 12 bases between. The CDR3: CASSLVQRGYGYTF. The CDR3 nucleotides read TGTGCCAGCAGTTTAGTCCAGCGGGGATATGGCTACACCTTC.

V gene TRBV4-1 combines with J gene TRBJ1-1; tentative D call: TRBD1 (5 bases). CDR3 length: 15 amino acids. V was pared by 4 bases and J by 0 bases, with 12 bases between. Germline loops: CDR1 MGHRA, CDR2 YSYEKL. The CDR3, as DNA: TGCGCCAGCAGCCCCCGGACACGTATGAACACTGAAGCTTTCTTT. Its protein is CASSPRTRMNTEAFF.

The chain uses TRBV27 and TRBJ2-7; perhaps TRBD2 as D (6 bases). Trimming removed 6 bases at V and 0 bases at J, with 9 bases between. This CDR3 has 13 amino acids. The germline CDR1 and CDR2 sequences are MNHEY and SMNVEV (reference sequence). The CDR3 nucleotides are TGTGCCAGCAGCCGGGACTCCTCCTACGAGCAGTACTTC. It encodes CASSRDSSYEQYF.

Written as DNA, the CDR3 is TGTGCCAGCAGCCAACCTGATCAGGCAGGGAATACGCAGTATTTT. Its protein is CASSQPDQAGNTQYF. V gene TRBV5-4 combines with J gene TRBJ2-3; D might be TRBD1 (5 bases). Germline CDR1 SGHNT, CDR2 YYREEE (reference sequence). This CDR3 spans 15 amino acids. With 4 bases removed from V and 7 bases from J, the gap between germline ends came to 19 bases.

CDR3 sequence (DNA): TGTGCCAGTAGTATCGGGCCGGGACTAGCGGAACACAATGAGCAGTTCTTC. Translating gives CASSIGPGLAEHNEQFF. This rearrangement joins TRBV19 to TRBJ2-1; 11 nucleotides match TRBD2. CDR1 and CDR2 from the germline V gene are LNHDA and SQIVND (reference sequence). J gave up 5 bases and V 3 bases, and 9 bases lay outside the gene matches. The CDR3 has 17 residues.

The chain links TRBV24-1 to TRBJ1-6; possible D gene TRBD1, 5 bases. This CDR3 is built from 17 residues. Germline lookup yields CDR1 KGHDR and CDR2 SFDVKD. The germline V and J ends were trimmed by 1 base and 5 bases, with 14 bases remaining between them. The CDR3 region has the DNA TGTGCCACCAGTGATTTTACTTTTGGGGGGGATAATTCACCCCTCCACTTT. Its protein product is CATSDFTFGGDNSPLHF.

The chain combines TRBV7-8 with TRBJ1-4; D possibly corresponds to TRBD1 (5 bases). CDR3 length: 14 residues. Trimming stripped 3 bases from V and 7 bases from J, with 12 bases between. Germline CDR1 reads SGHVS; CDR2 reads FQNEAQ. The CDR3 DNA is TGTGCCAGCAGCTTGCGGGGCGGGGGTGAAAAACTGTTTTTT. Translated: CASSLRGGGEKLFF. The full variable domain, its missing parts supplied by reference TRBV7-8 and TRBJ1-4, is GAGVSQSPRYKVAKRGQDVALRCDPISGHVSLFWYQQALGQGPEFLTYFQNEAQLDKSGLPSDRFFAERPEGSVSTLKIQRTQQEDSAVYLCASSLRGGGEKLFFGSGTQLSVL.

V is TRBV18 and J is TRBJ1-5; 7 nucleotides match TRBD1. The length of the CDR3 is 15 residues. The ends lost 2 bases at V and 5 bases at J; junction bases unmatched: 6. Germline-derived CDR1 and CDR2 are KGHSH and LQKENI. In DNA form, the CDR3 reads TGTGCCAGCTCACCAGGACAAACAGGGGATCAGCCCCAGCATTTT. This codes for CASSPGQTGDQPQHF.

The V call is TRBV3-1 (or the pseudogene TRBV3-2), the J call TRBJ1-1; no clear D gene. This CDR3 has 13 residues. Trimming removed 4 bases at V and 3 bases at J, with 9 bases between. Germline values: CDR1 LGHDT, CDR2 YNNKEL (reference sequence). CDR3 loop: CASSRQRDTEAFF. The CDR3 DNA is TGTGCCAGCAGCCGCCAACGGGACACTGAAGCTTTCTTT.

V gene TRBV4-1 combines with J gene TRBJ2-3; D is possibly TRBD2 (6 bases). Germline V lookup: CDR1 MGHRA, CDR2 YSYEKL. CDR3 length: 18 residues. V was pared by 3 bases and J by 0 bases, with 19 bases between. The CDR3 protein is CASSHSLPGVTSTDTQYF. The CDR3 nucleotides read TGCGCCAGCAGCCACTCCCTCCCGGGAGTAACTAGCACAGATACGCAGTATTTT.

This clone was seen a handful of times. The rearrangement uses TRBV5-1 and TRBJ2-5; 9 nucleotides line up with TRBD1. Germline loops: CDR1 SGHRS, CDR2 YFSETQ. V shed 4 bases, J shed 5 bases, and the junction held 9 bases outside the gene matches. The CDR3 consists of 15 residues. In DNA form, the CDR3 reads TGCGCCAGCAGCACAAACAGGGGGCGTTCGGAGACCCAGTACTTC. Amino acids: CASSTNRGRSETQYF.

V and J are TRBV5-8 and TRBJ1-3; D remains unclear. CDR3 size: 14 residues. Trimming took off 4 bases at V and 4 bases at J, with 12 bases between the two ends. Germline V gene data show CDR1 as SGHTS and CDR2 as YDEGEE. CDR3 sequence: CASSPQQDGNTIYF. The CDR3 nucleotides read TGTGCCAGCAGCCCACAGCAAGACGGAAACACCATATATTTT. The full variable domain, rest sourced from reference TRBV5-8 and TRBJ1-3, is EAGVTQSPTHLIKTRGQQATLRCSPISGHTSVYWYQQALGLGLQFLLWYDEGEERNRGNFPPRFSGRQFPNYSSELNVNALELEDSALYLCASSPQQDGNTIYFGEGSWLTVV.

The rearrangement uses TRBV9 and TRBJ2-3; TRBD2 matches 8 bases. CDR3 length: 17 amino acids. CDR1 and CDR2 (germline): SGDLS, YYNGEE. Trimming took 1 base from V and 0 from J; bases not matched to a gene: 7. CDR3 nucleotides: TGTGCCAGCAGCGTAACCACTAGCGGTCCTAGCACAGATACGCAGTATTTT. It is translated as CASSVTTSGPSTDTQYF.

The chain recombines TRBV29-1 with TRBJ2-3; no clear D. The CDR3 length is 11 residues. V lost 8 bases, J lost 7 bases, and 13 bases lay in between. CDR1 and CDR2 from the germline V gene are SQVTM and ANQGSEA. The DNA of the CDR3 is TGCAGCTTCCCACTTTTAAATACGCAGTATTTT. Residues: CSFPLLNTQYF.

The chain employs TRBV6-5 and TRBJ1-2; TRBD1 matches 7 bases. V lost 8 bases, J lost 6 bases, and 9 bases stayed unmatched. Germline CDR1 reads MNHEY; CDR2 reads SVGAGI. The CDR3 consists of 13 residues. As DNA, the CDR3 is TGTGCCAGCTACAGGGGCTTAGGGGATGGCTACACCTTC. This codes for CASYRGLGDGYTF.

The chain carries TRBV5-1 and TRBJ2-1; D uncertain. The germline CDR1 and CDR2 sequences are SGHRS and YFSETQ. V was clipped by 2 bases and J by 10 bases, with 16 bases between them. The CDR3 consists of 14 residues. The CDR3 here is CASSLIPSRPEQFF. CDR3 sequence (DNA): TGCGCCAGCAGCTTAATCCCGTCGCGTCCCGAGCAGTTCTTC.

The J gene is TRBJ1-1, the V gene TRBV7-9, with TRBD1 as a possible D gene (5 bases). CDR3 length: 14 residues. Germline values: CDR1 SEHNR, CDR2 FQNEAQ (reference sequence). Trimming removed 0 bases from V and 4 bases from J, with 9 bases in between. CDR3 coding DNA: TGTGCCAGCAGCTTAGCGCAGGGAGGCACTGAAGCTTTCTTT. Amino acids: CASSLAQGGTEAFF.

The sample holds a few counts of this clone. The chain employs TRBV4-1 and TRBJ2-2; possibly TRBD1 for D (6 bases). Trimming left V 0 bases short and J 2 bases short, with 10 bases between. There are 16 residues in the CDR3. The germline CDR1 and CDR2 sequences are MGHRA and YSYEKL. In DNA form, the CDR3 reads TGCGCCAGCAGCCAAGAAAGAGGGGGAAACACCGGGGAGCTGTTTTTT. Amino acid sequence: CASSQERGGNTGELFF.

This chain joins TRBV28 and TRBJ2-3, with 12 bases that match TRBD2. Germline V CDR1 and CDR2: MDHEN, SYDVKM. V shed 1 base, J shed 4 bases, and the junction held 3 bases outside the gene matches. This CDR3 comprises 16 residues. For the CDR3, the DNA is TGTGCCAGCAGTTTATCTAGCGGGGGGGCGGCAGATACGCAGTATTTT. Protein sequence: CASSLSSGGAADTQYF.

The chain has TRBV3-1 (or the pseudogene TRBV3-2) and TRBJ2-1, with D perhaps matching TRBD2 (5 bases). Looked up from germline, CDR1 is LGHDT and CDR2 is YNNKEL (reference sequence). V shed 0 bases and J shed 9 bases, with 15 bases lying between them. This CDR3 has 15 residues. CDR3 protein: CASSQDPWEPAEQFF. CDR3 nucleotides: TGTGCCAGCAGCCAAGATCCGTGGGAGCCTGCTGAGCAGTTCTTC.

This clone was seen only once. The DNA of the CDR3 is TGTGCCAGCTTTGGACTAGCGGGGTTGGGTACGCAGTATTTT. Translated, it gives CASFGLAGLGTQYF. This chain links TRBV2 with TRBJ2-3; 12 bases are shared with TRBD2. The germline gives CDR1 SNHLY, CDR2 FYNNEI. The CDR3 length is 14 residues. J was trimmed by 8 bases and V by 8 bases; bases with no gene match: 8.

This clone showed up just once. The chain employs TRBV9 and TRBJ1-5; TRBD1 matches 8 bases. V dropped 4 bases and J dropped 1; count of bases not matched to a gene: 10. The CDR3 has 17 amino acids. Per germline, CDR1 SGDLS and CDR2 YYNGEE. The CDR3 sequence is CASSPGQGSVSNQPQHF. The DNA of the CDR3 is TGTGCCAGCAGCCCAGGACAGGGCTCTGTGAGCAATCAGCCCCAGCATTTT.

The chain has TRBV5-6 and TRBJ1-4; perhaps TRBD1 as D (6 bases). CDR3 length: 13 residues. Germline-derived CDR1 and CDR2 are SGHDT and YYEEEE. V dropped 5 bases and J dropped 7 bases, with 12 bases sitting between them. CDR3: CASRRGGAEKLFF. CDR3 coding DNA: TGTGCCAGCAGAAGAGGGGGGGCTGAAAAACTGTTTTTT.